Below, one T cell receptor (beta chain) is given with its context. Its specificity is unknown. The sample comes from a study of T-cell reconstitution after alpha-beta-depleted transplantation in children. Findings and caveats of the study: Some patients showed high day-60 TCRbeta diversity, which derived from surviving recipient T cells and thymic progenitors. After one year, T-cell counts and TCRbeta diversity mostly came from new T cells. Reportedly, alpha-beta T cells present about two months post-transplant originated from several hundred expanded clones of graft origin.

Unique molecular identifiers tagged the TCRbeta library. MiXCR, applied by TCRdb to the PCR reads, yields one record per CDR3 protein. The table shows more than 300,000 distinct CDR3 sequences, with around 15% occurring only once. The CDR3 covers 13 residues. Trimming at V came to 4 bases and at J to 9 bases, leaving 9 bases not matched to a gene. The V gene's germline CDR1 is SQVTM and CDR2 ANQGSEA. V is TRBV29-1 and J is TRBJ2-4; 7 nucleotides agree with TRBD2. The source is a male patient between 2 and 9 years old who had a stem cell transplant for acute lymphoblastic leukemia, so the T cells may come from the graft donor. Sequencing used PBMCs, mostly from graft donor cells, obtained 360 days after TCRalphabeta/CD19-depleted stem cell transplant. This CDR3 is CSVVLGRVGIQYF. In DNA, the CDR3 is TGCAGCGTTGTTCTAGGGAGGGTTGGCATTCAGTACTTC.